This T cell receptor (beta chain) was sequenced during a study of blood T cell repertoires in COVID-19. In the original analysis: The assay estimated nucleated cells by amplifying reference gene primers. TCRdb's copy holds only in-frame clones and misses some; the assay was immunoSEQ multiplex PCR. That table supplies the V and J calls and clone size; D and trimming were determined from the DNA. The repertoire holds 95,000 to 150,000 clones, with about four fifths as singletons. The trim removed 3 bases at V and 5 bases at J, leaving 6 bases unmatched. The germline V gene encodes CDR1 LGHDT and CDR2 YNNKEL (reference sequence). The CDR3 runs to 15 residues.

The specimen sequenced was peripheral blood. The chain carries TRBV3-1 (or the pseudogene TRBV3-2) and TRBJ2-1; TRBD1 matches at 8 bases. The clonotype comes from a man older than 75 with active or convalescent COVID-19. The CDR3 DNA is TGTGCCAGCAGCCATCCCAGGGGGCTTCACAATGAGCAGTTCTTC. Protein sequence: CASSHPRGLHNEQFF.